Listed here are 12 T cell receptor beta chains from one sample, sequenced in a study of graft-versus-host responses after intestinal transplantation. Assay: immunoSEQ multiplex PCR; the TCRdb copy retains only in-frame clones and omits some. The sample records some 84,000 clones, roughly four fifths being singletons. No cognate antigen is known for these TCRs. The sample was unstimulated CD4+ T cells sorted from spleen or lymph node cells, taken before intestinal transplant. The receptors derive from a human donor who received an intestinal transplant.

This chain links TRBV7-9 with TRBJ2-7; D is perhaps TRBD1 (5 bases). In germline, CDR1 is SEHNR, CDR2 FQNEAQ (reference sequence). V gave up 2 bases and J gave up 2 bases, with 10 bases separating them. The CDR3 is 14 amino acids. The CDR3 region is CASSLSDTTYEQYF. Here the CDR3 DNA reads TGTGCCAGCAGCTTATCGGACACCACCTACGAGCAGTACTTC. Drawing the rest from reference TRBV7-9 and TRBJ2-7, the complete variable domain is DTGVSQNPRHKITKRGQNVTFRCDPISEHNRLYWYRQTLGQGPEFLTYFQNEAQLEKSRLLSDRFSAERPKGSFSTLEIQRTEQGDSAMYLCASSLSDTTYEQYFGPGTRLTVT.

The chain recombines TRBV7-8 with TRBJ1-3; D gene ambiguous. Germline assignment: CDR1 SGHVS and CDR2 FQNEAQ. The CDR3 covers 17 residues. Trimming cost V 1 base and J 0 bases, with 13 bases left between them. CDR3: CASSLGGELSSGNTIYF. CDR3 DNA sequence: TGTGCCAGCAGCTTAGGGGGAGAGTTAAGCTCTGGAAACACCATATATTTT.

In its sample, this clone was seen once. The chain combines TRBV6-5 with TRBJ2-6; D remains ambiguous. V lost 8 bases, J lost 0 bases, and 8 bases lay in between. The CDR3 has 14 residues. Germline values: CDR1 MNHEY, CDR2 SVGAGI. DNA for the CDR3: TGTGCCAGCCGTGTCTACTCTGGGGCCAACGTCCTGACTTTC. Encoded protein: CASRVYSGANVLTF.

The V gene is TRBV19, the J gene TRBJ1-2; weak D call: TRBD1 (5 bases). The CDR3 extends over 14 amino acids. Germline V gene data show CDR1 as LNHDA and CDR2 as SQIVND (reference sequence). The germline V and J ends were trimmed by 6 bases and 0 bases, with 11 bases remaining between them. The CDR3 DNA is TGTGCCAGTAGCGACTCGACAGCTAACTATGGCTACACCTTC. This gives the protein CASSDSTANYGYTF.

The rearrangement joins TRBV2 to TRBJ2-5; perhaps TRBD2 as D (6 bases). V dropped 8 bases and J dropped 7 bases, with 11 bases sitting between them. The germline V gene has CDR1 SNHLY and CDR2 FYNNEI. The CDR3 has 11 residues. In DNA, the CDR3 is TGTGCCAGCTCCTACGGGGGGACCCAGTACTTC. Translation gives CASSYGGTQYF.

The chain has TRBV15 and TRBJ1-4; D possibly corresponds to TRBD1 (5 bases). CDR3 length equals 16 residues. Germline values: CDR1 LNHNV, CDR2 YYDKDF (reference sequence). V was clipped by 0 bases and J by 6 bases, with 14 bases between them. The CDR3 sequence is CATSRDLGQGDEKLFF. Here the CDR3 DNA reads TGTGCCACCAGCAGAGATTTAGGCCAGGGCGATGAAAAACTGTTTTTT.

V usage is TRBV11-2 and J usage is TRBJ1-1; D is unclear. The CDR3 runs to 14 residues. From germline, CDR1 is SGHAT and CDR2 FQNNGV. V lost 4 bases, J lost 3 bases, and 12 bases lay in between. The CDR3 bases are TGTGCCAGCAGCTGGAGCCGGGGATACACTGAAGCTTTCTTT. This codes for CASSWSRGYTEAFF.

The V gene is TRBV12-5, the J gene TRBJ2-1, with a weak D call TRBD1 (5 bases). V was pared by 4 bases and J by 5 bases, with 15 bases between. This CDR3 region has 15 residues. Germline V gene lookup returns CDR1 LGHNT and CDR2 FRNRAP. The CDR3 region is CASGSADKAHNEQFF. The CDR3 nucleotides read TGTGCTAGTGGTTCGGCGGACAAGGCCCACAATGAGCAGTTCTTC.

This sequence joins TRBV10-3 and TRBJ2-1; 10 positions match TRBD2. The J segment lost 5 bases and the V segment lost 3 bases, leaving 10 bases of the junction unmatched. The germline gives CDR1 ENHRY, CDR2 SYGVKD. There are 17 residues in the CDR3. Written as DNA, the CDR3 is TGTGCCATCAGTGACCCTAGCGGGAGTTCTAGGAACAATGAGCAGTTCTTC. It encodes CAISDPSGSSRNNEQFF.

The genes are TRBV30 and TRBJ2-1; 9 positions match TRBD2. With 0 bases clipped from V and 3 bases from J, the junction kept 9 bases outside the gene matches. From germline, CDR1 is GTSNPN and CDR2 SVGIG (reference sequence). The CDR3 consists of 17 residues. The CDR3 DNA reads as TGTGCCTGGAGTGTACCAGCGGGGGGCCTCTTCTACAATGAGCAGTTCTTC. It is translated as CAWSVPAGGLFYNEQFF.

Turning to this clone: This sample includes further DNA sequences coding for the same CDR3. The CDR3 is CASHREGYTF. The CDR3, as DNA: TGTGCCAGTCACAGGGAGGGCTACACCTTC. V gene TRBV2 combines with J gene TRBJ1-2; D is perhaps TRBD1 (6 bases). Germline V gene lookup returns CDR1 SNHLY and CDR2 FYNNEI. This CDR3 is 10 amino acids long. Trimming removed 9 bases from V and 8 bases from J, with 10 bases in between.

The chain couples TRBV28 to TRBJ2-5, with 7 bases fitting TRBD2. The CDR3 covers 14 residues. Germline V lookup: CDR1 MDHEN, CDR2 SYDVKM. The ends lost 5 bases at V and 5 bases at J; junction bases unmatched: 8. As DNA, the CDR3 is TGTGCCAGCAGTCCCCGGGGAGGGGTGGAGACCCAGTACTTC. This codes for CASSPRGGVETQYF.